These 19 T cell receptor beta chains came from one sample sequenced in a study of T cell changes during pregnancy in multiple sclerosis. Profiling relied on immunoSEQ multiplex PCR, and the TCRdb table lists in-frame clones only, not all of them. Counted here are about 68,000 clones, 90% occurring once; the ten biggest clones make up 1.4% to 1.5%. The specimen comprised peripheral blood, sampled in the third trimester of pregnancy. These receptors all come from a female donor with multiple sclerosis, enrolled in a pregnancy study.

V is TRBV7-2 and J is TRBJ2-7; D might be TRBD2 (6 bases). With 0 bases removed from V and 3 bases from J, the gap between germline ends came to 21 bases. Germline CDR1 and CDR2: SGHTA and FQGNSA. The CDR3 totals 18 residues. This CDR3 is CASSLARFRAGRLYEQYF. CDR3 bases: TGTGCCAGCAGCTTAGCCCGCTTTAGGGCAGGGAGGCTCTACGAGCAGTACTTC.

The chain combines TRBV30 with TRBJ1-1; TRBD1 agrees at 10 bases. This CDR3 contains 15 residues. CDR1 is GTSNPN and CDR2 is SVGIG in the germline V gene (reference sequence). V gave up 1 base and J gave up 5 bases; unmatched junction bases: 7. CDR3 sequence reads: CAWSAGTGVGTEAFF. The CDR3 nucleotides read TGTGCCTGGAGTGCTGGGACAGGGGTGGGTACTGAAGCTTTCTTT.

This sequence joins TRBV7-9 and TRBJ1-2; 10 bases align to TRBD1. Germline CDR1 reads SEHNR; CDR2 reads FQNEAQ (reference sequence). The CDR3 loop spans 15 amino acids. V lost 5 bases, J lost 7 bases, and 10 bases stayed unmatched. CDR3 nucleotide sequence: TGTGCCAGCAGCGTGGTCGACAGGGGGCATTCTGGCTACACCTTC. Its translation is CASSVVDRGHSGYTF.

This chain connects TRBV21-1 to TRBJ1-5; TRBD1 was called by the table and not checked on the DNA. TRBV21-1 represents a pseudogene. This CDR3 has 20 amino acids. The CDR3 nucleotides are TGTGCCAGCAGCTCGCGGACAGGGCCGTTCCGTTCTTATAGCAATCAGCCCCAGCATTTT. Translating gives CASSSRTGPFRSYSNQPQHF.

The chain links TRBV6-1 to TRBJ1-2; no clear D gene. Looked up from germline, CDR1 is MNHNS and CDR2 is SASEGT. V lost 2 bases, J lost 8 bases, and 12 bases lay in between. This CDR3 contains 13 residues. The CDR3 DNA follows: TGTGCCAGCAGTGAACGGTCCGGCGGGGGCTACACCTTC. Translating gives CASSERSGGGYTF.

The V and J genes are TRBV5-1 and TRBJ1-4; D may be TRBD1 (6 bases). The CDR3 spans 13 residues. The germline V gene encodes CDR1 SGHRS and CDR2 YFSETQ. The germline V and J ends were trimmed by 2 bases and 7 bases, with 9 bases remaining between them. CDR3 region: CASSFRGAEKLFF. The DNA for the CDR3 is TGCGCCAGCAGCTTCCGGGGGGCTGAAAAACTGTTTTTT.

This clone was found once. The chain links TRBV5-1 to TRBJ2-7; D not resolved. This CDR3 is built from 14 residues. V gave up 5 bases and J gave up 6 bases, with 18 bases separating them. Germline CDR1 SGHRS, CDR2 YFSETQ. The CDR3 coding sequence is TGCGCCAGCAGTTCTAACAACGGTAGCCCCGAGCAGTACTTC. It is translated as CASSSNNGSPEQYF.

The chain joins TRBV9 to TRBJ1-6; TRBD1 matches at 7 bases. J was trimmed by 7 bases and V by 2 bases; bases with no gene match: 6. The CDR3 is made up of 15 amino acids. From germline, CDR1 is SGDLS and CDR2 YYNGEE. CDR3 protein: CASSVQWDSNSPLHF. CDR3 sequence (DNA): TGTGCCAGCAGCGTCCAGTGGGACAGCAATTCACCCCTCCACTTT.

This clone showed up just once. The chain is built from TRBV19 and TRBJ1-5; 7 bases are a match to TRBD1. The CDR3 length is 16 residues. CDR1 LNHDA and CDR2 SQIVND come from the germline V gene (reference sequence). Trimming took 0 bases from V and 6 from J; bases not matched to a gene: 8. CDR3 loop: CASSIEGSTGTQPQHF. In nucleotides, the CDR3 is TGTGCCAGTAGTATAGAGGGATCGACAGGGACTCAGCCCCAGCATTTT. The variable domain in full, completed from reference TRBV19 and TRBJ1-5, reads DGGITQSPKYLFRKEGQNVTLSCEQNLNHDAMYWYRQDPGQGLRLIYYSQIVNDFQKGDIAEGYSVSREKKESFPLTVTSAQKNPTAFYLCASSIEGSTGTQPQHFGDGTRLSIL.

V and J are TRBV6-5 and TRBJ2-3; tentatively, D is TRBD1 (5 bases). V lost 2 bases, J lost 14 bases, and 14 bases lay in between. The germline V gene encodes CDR1 MNHEY and CDR2 SVGAGI. This CDR3 has 12 residues. The CDR3 bases are TGTGCCAGCAGTTACGAGCTTGGCAGGGTGTATTTT. Residues: CASSYELGRVYF.

The rearrangement uses TRBV5-4 and TRBJ2-4; D not certain. With 1 base removed from V and 0 bases from J, the gap between germline ends came to 17 bases. The V gene's germline CDR1 is SGHNT and CDR2 YYREEE (reference sequence). This CDR3 has 18 residues. CDR3 DNA sequence: TGTGCCAGCAGCTTGTTTATTCCACAAAAAATAGCCAAAAACATTCAGTACTTC. It translates to CASSLFIPQKIAKNIQYF.

V and J are TRBV28 and TRBJ2-3; perhaps TRBD1 as D (7 bases). The CDR3 sequence is 17 residues long. Deletions cut 5 bases from V and 1 base from J, with 19 bases between. The germline gives CDR1 MDHEN, CDR2 SYDVKM. In DNA form, the CDR3 reads TGTGCCAGCAGTCCCATCCGCGGGGACAGAGGCACAGATACGCAGTATTTT. This encodes CASSPIRGDRGTDTQYF.

This rearrangement joins TRBV5-6 to TRBJ1-5; D perhaps matches TRBD1 (5 bases). Trimming pared 4 bases from V and 6 bases from J, leaving 11 bases between. The CDR3 loop spans 13 amino acids. Germline V gene data show CDR1 as SGHDT and CDR2 as YYEEEE. CDR3 in amino acids: CASSGAGVQPQHF. The CDR3 nucleotides are TGTGCCAGCAGCGGGGCGGGGGTTCAGCCCCAGCATTTT.

The V call is TRBV5-4, the J call TRBJ2-7; the D gene is possibly TRBD2 (5 bases). Trimming pared 4 bases from V and 6 bases from J, leaving 11 bases between. Germline V gives CDR1 SGHNT, CDR2 YYREEE (reference sequence). The CDR3 length is 12 residues. The DNA for the CDR3 is TGTGCCAGCAGCCACGAGGCGGGCGAGCAGTACTTC. Translated: CASSHEAGEQYF. The complete variable domain, with remaining parts taken from reference TRBV5-4 and TRBJ2-7, reads ETGVTQSPTHLIKTRGQQVTLRCSSQSGHNTVSWYQQALGQGPQFIFQYYREEENGRGNFPPRFSGLQFPNYSSELNVNALELDDSALYLCASSHEAGEQYFGPGTRLTVT.

A word on this clone: Other DNA sequences from this sample encode an identical CDR3 as well. The chain has TRBV5-1 and TRBJ2-7; a possible D gene is TRBD2 (6 bases). Deletions cut 2 bases from V and 5 bases from J, with 14 bases between. The CDR3 runs 14 residues. In germline, CDR1 is SGHRS, CDR2 YFSETQ. The CDR3 reads CASSFTGDLHEQYF. CDR3 DNA: TGCGCCAGCAGCTTTACGGGGGATCTCCACGAGCAGTACTTC. Full variable domain (missing parts from reference TRBV5-1 and TRBJ2-7): KAGVTQTPRYLIKTRGQQVTLSCSPISGHRSVSWYQQTPGQGLQFLFEYFSETQRNKGNFPGRFSGRQFSNSRSEMNVSTLELGDSALYLCASSFTGDLHEQYFGPGTRLTVT.

The chain combines TRBV19 with TRBJ1-4, with 11 bases lining up with TRBD1. The CDR3 totals 15 residues. J was trimmed by 8 bases and V by 5 bases; bases with no gene match: 7. Germline-derived CDR1 and CDR2 are LNHDA and SQIVND (reference sequence). The CDR3 DNA reads TGTGCCAGTAGTTCCGGGACAGGGGGGTCGGAAAAACTGTTTTTT. Translation gives CASSSGTGGSEKLFF.

The J gene is TRBJ2-1, the V gene TRBV9; a weak D match, TRBD2 (6 bases). The CDR3 spans 15 residues. Germline V lookup: CDR1 SGDLS, CDR2 YYNGEE. V gave up 6 bases and J gave up 3 bases, with 16 bases separating them. As DNA, the CDR3 is TGTGCCAGCACCATAGGGGCTAGCGACTACAATGAGCAGTTCTTC. Amino acid sequence: CASTIGASDYNEQFF.

The chain couples TRBV18 to TRBJ1-2; TRBD1 aligns across 8 bases. CDR1 and CDR2 from the germline V gene are KGHSH and LQKENI. V lost 5 bases to trimming and J lost 6 bases; unmatched junction nucleotides: 2. This CDR3 comprises 12 residues. The CDR3 sequence is CASSGQGDGYTF. In DNA, the CDR3 is TGTGCCAGCTCAGGACAGGGAGATGGCTACACCTTC. The full variable domain, with the rest looked up from reference TRBV18 and TRBJ1-2, is NAGVMQNPRHLVRRRGQEARLRCSPMKGHSHVYWYRQLPEEGLKFMVYLQKENIIDESGMPKERFSAEFPKEGPSILRIQQVVRGDSAAYFCASSGQGDGYTFGSGTRLTVV.

This chain connects TRBV5-1 to TRBJ1-1; D perhaps matches TRBD1 (6 bases). CDR1 and CDR2 (germline): SGHRS, YFSETQ. The V and J ends lost 7 bases and 4 bases respectively, with 17 bases between them. This CDR3 is built from 14 residues. The CDR3 protein is CASAPGGGGTEAFF. The CDR3 nucleotides read TGCGCCAGCGCACCTGGAGGGGGGGGCACTGAAGCTTTCTTT.